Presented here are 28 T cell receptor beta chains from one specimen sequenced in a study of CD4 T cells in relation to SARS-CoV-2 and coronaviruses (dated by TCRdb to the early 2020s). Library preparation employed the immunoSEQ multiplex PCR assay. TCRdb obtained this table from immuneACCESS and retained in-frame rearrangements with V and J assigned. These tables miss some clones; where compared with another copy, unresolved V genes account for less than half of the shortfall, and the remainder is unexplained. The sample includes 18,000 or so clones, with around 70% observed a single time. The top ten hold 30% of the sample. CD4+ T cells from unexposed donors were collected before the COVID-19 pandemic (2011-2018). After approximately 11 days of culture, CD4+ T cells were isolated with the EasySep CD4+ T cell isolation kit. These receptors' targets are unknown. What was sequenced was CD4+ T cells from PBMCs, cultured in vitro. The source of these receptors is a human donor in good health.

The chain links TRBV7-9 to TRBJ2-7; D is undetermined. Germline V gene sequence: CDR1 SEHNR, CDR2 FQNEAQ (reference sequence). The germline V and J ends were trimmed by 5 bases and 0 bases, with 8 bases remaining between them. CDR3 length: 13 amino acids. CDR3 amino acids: CASSPINSYEQYF. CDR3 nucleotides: TGTGCCAGCAGCCCAATAAACTCCTACGAGCAGTACTTC.

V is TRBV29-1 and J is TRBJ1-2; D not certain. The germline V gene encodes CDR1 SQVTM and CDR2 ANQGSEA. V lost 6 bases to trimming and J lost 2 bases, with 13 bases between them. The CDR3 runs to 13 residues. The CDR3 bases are TGCAGCGTAGAAAGCGTTGCGAACTATGGCTACACCTTC. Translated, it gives CSVESVANYGYTF.

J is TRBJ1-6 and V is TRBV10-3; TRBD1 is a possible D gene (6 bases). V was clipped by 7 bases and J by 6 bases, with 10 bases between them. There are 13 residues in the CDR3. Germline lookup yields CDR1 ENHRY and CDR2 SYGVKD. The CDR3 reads CAIMDRINSPLHF. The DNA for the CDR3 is TGTGCCATCATGGACAGAATTAATTCACCCCTCCACTTT.

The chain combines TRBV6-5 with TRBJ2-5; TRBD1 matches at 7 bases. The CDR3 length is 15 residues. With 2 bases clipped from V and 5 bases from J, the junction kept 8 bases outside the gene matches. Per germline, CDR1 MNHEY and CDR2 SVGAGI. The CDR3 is CASSYTYDRAETQYF. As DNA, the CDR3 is TGTGCCAGCAGTTACACTTACGACAGGGCGGAGACCCAGTACTTC.

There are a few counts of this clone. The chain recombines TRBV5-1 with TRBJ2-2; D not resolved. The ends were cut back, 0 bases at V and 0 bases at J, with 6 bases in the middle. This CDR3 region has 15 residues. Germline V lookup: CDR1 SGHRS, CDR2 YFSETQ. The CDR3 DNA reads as TGCGCCAGCAGCTTGGGCAGAGCGAACACCGGGGAGCTGTTTTTT. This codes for CASSLGRANTGELFF.

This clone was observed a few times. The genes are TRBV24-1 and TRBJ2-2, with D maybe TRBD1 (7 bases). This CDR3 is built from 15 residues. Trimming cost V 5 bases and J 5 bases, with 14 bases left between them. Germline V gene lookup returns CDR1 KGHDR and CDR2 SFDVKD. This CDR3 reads CATSASAGGTGELFF. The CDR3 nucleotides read TGTGCCACCAGTGCGTCGGCAGGGGGGACCGGGGAGCTGTTTTTT.

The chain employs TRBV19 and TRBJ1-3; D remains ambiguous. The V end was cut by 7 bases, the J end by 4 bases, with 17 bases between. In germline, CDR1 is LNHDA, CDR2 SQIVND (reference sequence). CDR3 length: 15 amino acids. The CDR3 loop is CASTSSRRGGNTIYF. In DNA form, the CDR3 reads TGTGCCAGTACCTCATCCCGCCGGGGAGGAAACACCATATATTTT.

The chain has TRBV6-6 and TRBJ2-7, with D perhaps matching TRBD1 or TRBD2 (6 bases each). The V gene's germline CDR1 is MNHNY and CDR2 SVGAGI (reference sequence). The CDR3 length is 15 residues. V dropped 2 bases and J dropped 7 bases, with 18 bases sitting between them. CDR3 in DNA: TGTGCCAGCAGTTACGCCGGAGGAGGGGGGTGGGAGCAGTACTTC. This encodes CASSYAGGGGWEQYF.

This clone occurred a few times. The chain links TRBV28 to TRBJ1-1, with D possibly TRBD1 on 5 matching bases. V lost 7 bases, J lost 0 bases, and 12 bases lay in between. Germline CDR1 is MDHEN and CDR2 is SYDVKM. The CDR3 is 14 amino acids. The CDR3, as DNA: TGTGCCAGCAAGCAGGGACTCATGAACACTGAAGCTTTCTTT. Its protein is CASKQGLMNTEAFF.

In DNA, the CDR3 is TGTGCCATGTTCGGGCTAGATAGCAATCAGCCCCAGCATTTT. It encodes CAMFGLDSNQPQHF. The chain joins TRBV9 to TRBJ1-5; D is uncertain. V gave up 9 bases and J gave up 0 bases, with 13 bases separating them. The CDR3 totals 14 residues. Germline V CDR1 and CDR2: SGDLS, YYNGEE.

CDR3 region: CASSLRGRARNEQFF. In DNA, the CDR3 is TGTGCCAGCAGCTTGCGCGGGAGGGCACGCAATGAGCAGTTCTTC. The chain uses TRBV5-8 and TRBJ2-1; 9 bases align to TRBD2. CDR1 and CDR2 (germline): SGHTS, YDEGEE. The CDR3 has 15 residues. V shed 1 base and J 6 bases; nucleotides not matched to a gene: 5. The whole variable domain, filled in from reference TRBV5-8 and TRBJ2-1, reads EAGVTQSPTHLIKTRGQQATLRCSPISGHTSVYWYQQALGLGLQFLLWYDEGEERNRGNFPPRFSGRQFPNYSSELNVNALELEDSALYLCASSLRGRARNEQFFGPGTRLTVL.

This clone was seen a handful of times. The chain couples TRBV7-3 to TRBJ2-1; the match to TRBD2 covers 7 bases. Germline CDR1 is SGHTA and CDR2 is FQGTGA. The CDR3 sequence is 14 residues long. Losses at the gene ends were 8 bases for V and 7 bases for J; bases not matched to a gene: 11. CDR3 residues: CASFRGVSTNEQFF. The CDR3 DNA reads TGTGCCAGCTTTCGGGGGGTCTCTACAAATGAGCAGTTCTTC.

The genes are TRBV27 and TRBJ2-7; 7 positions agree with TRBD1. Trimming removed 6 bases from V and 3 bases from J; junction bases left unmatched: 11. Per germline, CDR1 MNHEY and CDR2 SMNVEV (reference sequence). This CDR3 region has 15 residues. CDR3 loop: CASRITGQRLYEQYF. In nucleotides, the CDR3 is TGTGCCAGCAGAATAACGGGACAGCGACTCTACGAGCAGTACTTC.

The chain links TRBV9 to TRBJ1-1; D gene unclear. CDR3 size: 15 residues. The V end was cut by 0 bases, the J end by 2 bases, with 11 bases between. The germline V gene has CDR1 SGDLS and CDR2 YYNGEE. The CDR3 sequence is CASSVEASANTEAFF. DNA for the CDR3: TGTGCCAGCAGCGTAGAGGCGTCAGCCAACACTGAAGCTTTCTTT.

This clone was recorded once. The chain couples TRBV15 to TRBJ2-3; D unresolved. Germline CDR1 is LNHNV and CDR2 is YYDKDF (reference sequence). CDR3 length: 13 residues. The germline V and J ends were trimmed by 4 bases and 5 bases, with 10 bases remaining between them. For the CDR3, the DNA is TGTGCCACCAGCATTTCCCAGGTAGATACGCAGTATTTT. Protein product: CATSISQVDTQYF.

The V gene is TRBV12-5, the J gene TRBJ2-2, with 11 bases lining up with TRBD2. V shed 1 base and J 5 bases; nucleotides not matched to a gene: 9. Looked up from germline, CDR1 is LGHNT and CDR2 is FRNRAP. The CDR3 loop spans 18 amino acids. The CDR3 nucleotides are TGTGCTAGTGGTTTGGGACTAGCGGGACGGATGGGGACCGGGGAGCTGTTTTTT. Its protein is CASGLGLAGRMGTGELFF.

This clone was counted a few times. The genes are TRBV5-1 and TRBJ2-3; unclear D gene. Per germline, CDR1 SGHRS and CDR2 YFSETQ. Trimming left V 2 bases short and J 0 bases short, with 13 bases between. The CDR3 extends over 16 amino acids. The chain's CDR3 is CASSLNGRKSTDTQYF. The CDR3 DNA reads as TGCGCCAGCAGCTTAAACGGGCGGAAGAGCACAGATACGCAGTATTTT.

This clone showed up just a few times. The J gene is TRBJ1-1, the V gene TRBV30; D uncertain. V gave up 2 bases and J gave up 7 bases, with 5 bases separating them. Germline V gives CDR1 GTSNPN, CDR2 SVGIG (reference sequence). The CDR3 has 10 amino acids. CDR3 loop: CAWSKGEAFF. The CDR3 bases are TGTGCCTGGAGTAAGGGTGAAGCTTTCTTT. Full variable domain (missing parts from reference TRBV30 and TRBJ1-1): SQTIHQWPATLVQPVGSPLSLECTVEGTSNPNLYWYRQAAGRGLQLLFYSVGIGQISSEVPQNLSASRPQDRQFILSSKKLLLSDSGFYLCAWSKGEAFFGQGTRLTVV.

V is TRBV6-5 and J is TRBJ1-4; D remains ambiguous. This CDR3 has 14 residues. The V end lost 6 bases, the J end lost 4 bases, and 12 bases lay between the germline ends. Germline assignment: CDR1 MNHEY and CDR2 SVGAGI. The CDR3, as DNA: TGTGCCAGCAGCTTAAGGACGCTTAATGAAAAACTGTTTTTT. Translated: CASSLRTLNEKLFF.

CDR3 DNA sequence: TGTGCCAGCAGCCAAATGACAGGGGATAATTCACCCCTCCACTTT. Translation: CASSQMTGDNSPLHF. The V and J genes are TRBV14 and TRBJ1-6; 8 bases are shared with TRBD1. In germline, CDR1 is SGHDN, CDR2 FVKESK. The CDR3 contains 15 residues. V gave up 2 bases and J gave up 5 bases; unmatched junction bases: 2.

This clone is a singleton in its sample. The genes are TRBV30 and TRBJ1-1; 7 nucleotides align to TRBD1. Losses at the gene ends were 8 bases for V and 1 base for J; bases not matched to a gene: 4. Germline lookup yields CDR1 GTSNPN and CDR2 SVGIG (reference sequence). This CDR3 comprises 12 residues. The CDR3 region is CARDRANTEAFF. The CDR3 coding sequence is TGTGCCCGAGACAGGGCGAACACTGAAGCTTTCTTT.

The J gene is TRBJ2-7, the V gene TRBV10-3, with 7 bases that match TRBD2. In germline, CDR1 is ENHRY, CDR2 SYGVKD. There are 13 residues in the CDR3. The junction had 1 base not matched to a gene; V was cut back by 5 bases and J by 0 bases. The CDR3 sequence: CAISRDYSYEQYF. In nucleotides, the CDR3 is TGTGCCATCAGTAGGGACTACTCCTACGAGCAGTACTTC.

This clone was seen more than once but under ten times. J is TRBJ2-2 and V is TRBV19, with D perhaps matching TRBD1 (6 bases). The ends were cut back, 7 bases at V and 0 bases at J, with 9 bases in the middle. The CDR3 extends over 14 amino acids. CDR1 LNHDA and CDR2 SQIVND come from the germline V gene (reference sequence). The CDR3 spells CASIRTANTGELFF. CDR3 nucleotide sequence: TGTGCCAGTATTAGGACAGCGAACACCGGGGAGCTGTTTTTT.

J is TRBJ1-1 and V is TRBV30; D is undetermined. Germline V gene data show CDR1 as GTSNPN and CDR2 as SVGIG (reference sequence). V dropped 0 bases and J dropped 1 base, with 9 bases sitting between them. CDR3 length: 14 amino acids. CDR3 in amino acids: CAWSVLGGNTEAFF. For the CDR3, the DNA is TGTGCCTGGAGTGTACTTGGAGGGAACACTGAAGCTTTCTTT.

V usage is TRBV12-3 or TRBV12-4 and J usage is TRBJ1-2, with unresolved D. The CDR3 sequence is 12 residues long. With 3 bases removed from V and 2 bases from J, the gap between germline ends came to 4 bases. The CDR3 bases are TGTGCCAGCAGTTTGTCCAACTATGGCTACACCTTC. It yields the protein CASSLSNYGYTF.

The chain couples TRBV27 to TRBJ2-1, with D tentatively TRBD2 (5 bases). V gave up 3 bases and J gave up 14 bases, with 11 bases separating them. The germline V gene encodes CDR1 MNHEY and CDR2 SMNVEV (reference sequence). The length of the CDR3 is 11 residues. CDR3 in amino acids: CASSFLSREFF. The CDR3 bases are TGTGCCAGCAGTTTTTTATCGAGGGAGTTCTTC.

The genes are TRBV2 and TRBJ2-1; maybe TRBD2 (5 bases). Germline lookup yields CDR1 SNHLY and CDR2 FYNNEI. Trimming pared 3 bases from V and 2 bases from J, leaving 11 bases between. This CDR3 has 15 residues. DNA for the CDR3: TGTGCCAGCAGTGAGGAACCCGGGACCTACAATGAGCAGTTCTTC. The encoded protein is CASSEEPGTYNEQFF.

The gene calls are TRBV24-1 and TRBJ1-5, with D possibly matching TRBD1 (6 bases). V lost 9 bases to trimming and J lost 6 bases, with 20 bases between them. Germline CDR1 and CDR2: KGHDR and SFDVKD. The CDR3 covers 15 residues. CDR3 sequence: CATSWGEGVGQPQHF. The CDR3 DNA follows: TGTGCCACCTCCTGGGGGGAGGGGGTTGGTCAGCCCCAGCATTTT.